This TCR beta chain was recovered during a study of blood T cell repertoires in COVID-19. Study background: Sites across the United States, Italy and Spain contributed samples from acute and convalescent COVID-19. Sources were T cells, B-cell-depleted T cells, or PBMCs; the material itself was cDNA or gDNA.

Source study methods: Scientists estimated how many nucleated cells there were by amplifying reference gene primers. The method was immunoSEQ multiplex PCR; TCRdb's version includes in-frame clones alone and lacks a portion of them. That table is the source of V, J and clone size, and D and trimming were worked out from the DNA. The sample yields some 86,000 clones, 65% to 85% seen once. Looked up from germline, CDR1 is SGHTA and CDR2 is FQGTGA. Trimming took 4 bases from V and 0 from J; bases not matched to a gene: 11. The CDR3 consists of 18 residues. The sample consisted of peripheral blood. The chain recombines TRBV7-3 with TRBJ2-1; TRBD2 aligns across 8 bases. The TCR was taken from a woman older than 75 with active or convalescent COVID-19. CDR3 residues: CASSSRVSGAISYNEQFF. CDR3 sequence (DNA): TGTGCCAGCAGCTCCCGGGTTAGCGGGGCCATCTCCTACAATGAGCAGTTCTTC.